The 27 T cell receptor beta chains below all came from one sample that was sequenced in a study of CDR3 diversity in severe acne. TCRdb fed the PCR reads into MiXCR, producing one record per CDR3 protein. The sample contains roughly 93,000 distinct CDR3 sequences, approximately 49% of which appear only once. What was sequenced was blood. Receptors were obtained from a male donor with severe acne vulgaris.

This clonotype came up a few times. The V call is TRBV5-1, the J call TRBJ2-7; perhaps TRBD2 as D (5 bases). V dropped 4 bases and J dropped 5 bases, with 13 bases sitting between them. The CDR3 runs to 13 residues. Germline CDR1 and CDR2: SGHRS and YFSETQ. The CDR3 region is CASSRYRGDEQYF. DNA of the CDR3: TGCGCCAGCAGCCGATATCGGGGAGACGAGCAGTACTTC.

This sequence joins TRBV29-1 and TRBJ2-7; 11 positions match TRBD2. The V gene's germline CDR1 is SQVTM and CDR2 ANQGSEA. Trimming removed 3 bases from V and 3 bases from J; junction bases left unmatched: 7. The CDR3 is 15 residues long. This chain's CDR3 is CSVDGTSGSNYEQYF. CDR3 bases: TGCAGCGTTGACGGAACTAGCGGGAGTAACTACGAGCAGTACTTC.

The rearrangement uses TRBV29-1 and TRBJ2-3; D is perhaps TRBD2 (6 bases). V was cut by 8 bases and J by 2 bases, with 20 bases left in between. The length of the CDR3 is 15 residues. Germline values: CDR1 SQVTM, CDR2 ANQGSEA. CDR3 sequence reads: CSTPTRTTDTDTQYF. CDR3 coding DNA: TGCAGCACCCCGACTAGGACTACCGACACAGATACGCAGTATTTT.

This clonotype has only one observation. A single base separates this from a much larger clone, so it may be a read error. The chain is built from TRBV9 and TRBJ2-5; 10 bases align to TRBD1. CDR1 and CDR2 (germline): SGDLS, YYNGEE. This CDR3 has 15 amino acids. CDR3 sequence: CASSRSGTGVETRYF. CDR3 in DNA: TGTGCCAGCAGCCGGAGCGGGACAGGGGTTGAGACCCGGTACTTC.

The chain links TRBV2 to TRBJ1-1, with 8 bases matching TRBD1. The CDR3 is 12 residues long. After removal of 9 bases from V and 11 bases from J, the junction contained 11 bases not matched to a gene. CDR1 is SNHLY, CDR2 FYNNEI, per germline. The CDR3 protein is CARGEAGGDAFF. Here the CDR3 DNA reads TGTGCCAGGGGAGAGGCAGGGGGCGATGCTTTCTTT.

CDR3 DNA: TGTGCCAGTAGTATGTCTTTTACTCTGAACACTGAAGCTTTCTTT. It encodes CASSMSFTLNTEAFF. This chain uses TRBV19 with TRBJ1-1; D is uncertain. Per germline, CDR1 LNHDA and CDR2 SQIVND (reference sequence). The CDR3 is 15 residues long. V gave up 3 bases and J gave up 0 bases, with 11 bases separating them.

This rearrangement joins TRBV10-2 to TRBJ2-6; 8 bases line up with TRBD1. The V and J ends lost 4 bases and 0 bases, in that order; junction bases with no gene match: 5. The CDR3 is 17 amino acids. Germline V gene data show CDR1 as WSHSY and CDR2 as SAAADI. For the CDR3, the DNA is TGCGCCAGCAGTGGGGACAGGACGAGCTCTGGGGCCAACGTCCTGACTTTC. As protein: CASSGDRTSSGANVLTF.

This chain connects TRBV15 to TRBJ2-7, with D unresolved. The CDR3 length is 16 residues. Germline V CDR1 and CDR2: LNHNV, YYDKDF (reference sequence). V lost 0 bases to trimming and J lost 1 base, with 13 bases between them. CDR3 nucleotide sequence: TGTGCCACCAGCAGAGAACGCGGAGACGATTCCTACGAGCAGTACTTC. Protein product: CATSRERGDDSYEQYF.

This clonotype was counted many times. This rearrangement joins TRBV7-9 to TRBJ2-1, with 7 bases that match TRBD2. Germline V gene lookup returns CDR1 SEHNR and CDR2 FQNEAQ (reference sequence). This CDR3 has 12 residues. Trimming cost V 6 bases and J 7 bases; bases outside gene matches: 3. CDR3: CASRAGRNEQFF. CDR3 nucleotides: TGTGCCAGCAGAGCGGGAAGGAATGAGCAGTTCTTC. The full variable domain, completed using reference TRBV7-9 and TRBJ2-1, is DTGVSQNPRHKITKRGQNVTFRCDPISEHNRLYWYRQTLGQGPEFLTYFQNEAQLEKSRLLSDRFSAERPKGSFSTLEIQRTEQGDSAMYLCASRAGRNEQFFGPGTRLTVL.

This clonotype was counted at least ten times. CDR3 protein: CASSLALGETQYF. Written as DNA, the CDR3 is TGTGCCAGCAGCTTAGCGCTGGGCGAGACCCAGTACTTC. The chain employs TRBV7-2 and TRBJ2-5; the D is unclear. The CDR3 sequence is 13 residues long. The germline CDR1 and CDR2 sequences are SGHTA and FQGNSA. V gave up 0 bases and J gave up 5 bases, with 7 bases separating them.

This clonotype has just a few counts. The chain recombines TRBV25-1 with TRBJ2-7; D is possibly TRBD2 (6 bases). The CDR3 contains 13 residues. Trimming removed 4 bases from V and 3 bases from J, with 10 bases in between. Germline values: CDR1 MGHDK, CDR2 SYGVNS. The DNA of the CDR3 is TGTGCCAGCAGTGCCGGGACTGTCTACGAGCAGTACTTC. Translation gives CASSAGTVYEQYF.

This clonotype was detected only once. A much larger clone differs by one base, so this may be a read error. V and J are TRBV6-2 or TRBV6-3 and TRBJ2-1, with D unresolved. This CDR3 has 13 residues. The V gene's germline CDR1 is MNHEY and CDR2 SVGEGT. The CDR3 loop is CASSYNSYNERFF. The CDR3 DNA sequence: TGTGCCAGCAGTTACAACTCCTACAATGAGCGGTTCTTC.

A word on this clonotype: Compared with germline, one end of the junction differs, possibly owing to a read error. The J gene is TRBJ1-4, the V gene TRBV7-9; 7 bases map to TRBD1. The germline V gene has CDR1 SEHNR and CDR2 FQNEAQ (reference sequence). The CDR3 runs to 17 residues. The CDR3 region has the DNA TGTGCCAGCAGCTATACACCGGGACAGACAGCGTATGAAAAACTGGTTTTC. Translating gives CASSYTPGQTAYEKLVF.

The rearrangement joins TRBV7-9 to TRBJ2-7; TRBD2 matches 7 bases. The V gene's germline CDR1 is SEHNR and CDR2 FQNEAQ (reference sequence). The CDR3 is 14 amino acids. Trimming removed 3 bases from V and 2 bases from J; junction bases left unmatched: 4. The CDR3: CASSFGEGPYEQYF. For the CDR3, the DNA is TGTGCCAGCAGCTTTGGGGAGGGTCCCTACGAGCAGTACTTC.

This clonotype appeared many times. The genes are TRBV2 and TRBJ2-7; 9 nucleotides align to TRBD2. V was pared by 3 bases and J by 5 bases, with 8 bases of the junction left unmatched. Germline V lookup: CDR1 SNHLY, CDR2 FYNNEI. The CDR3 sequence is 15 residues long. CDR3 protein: CASSEQAGGVHEQYV. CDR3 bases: TGTGCCAGCAGTGAGCAGGCGGGAGGGGTCCACGAGCAGTACGTC.

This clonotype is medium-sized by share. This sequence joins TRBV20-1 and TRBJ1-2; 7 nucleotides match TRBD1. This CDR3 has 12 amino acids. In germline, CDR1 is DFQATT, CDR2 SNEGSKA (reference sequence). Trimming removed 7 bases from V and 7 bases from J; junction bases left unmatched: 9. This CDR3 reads CSGLDRLRGYTF. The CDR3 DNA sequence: TGCAGTGGGCTGGACAGGCTTCGTGGCTACACCTTC.

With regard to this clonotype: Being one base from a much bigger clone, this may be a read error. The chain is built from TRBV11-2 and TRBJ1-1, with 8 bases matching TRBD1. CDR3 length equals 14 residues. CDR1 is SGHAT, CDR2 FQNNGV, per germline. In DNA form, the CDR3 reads TGTGCCGGCAGCTTATCGTGGACAGGGACTGAAGCTTTCTTT. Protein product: CAGSLSWTGTEAFF.

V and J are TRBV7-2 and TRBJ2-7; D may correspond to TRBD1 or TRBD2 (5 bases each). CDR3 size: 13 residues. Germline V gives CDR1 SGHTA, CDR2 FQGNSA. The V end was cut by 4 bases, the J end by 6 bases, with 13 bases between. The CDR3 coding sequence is TGTGCCAGCAGCTCGGGTGGGGGTAGCGAGCAGTACTTC. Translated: CASSSGGGSEQYF.

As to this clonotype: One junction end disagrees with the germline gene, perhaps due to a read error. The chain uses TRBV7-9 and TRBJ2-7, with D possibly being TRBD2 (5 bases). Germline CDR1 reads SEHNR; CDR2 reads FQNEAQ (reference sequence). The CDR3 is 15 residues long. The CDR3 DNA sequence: TGTGCCAGCAGCTTAGGTTGGATGGAGCCCGGGGAGCTGTACTTC. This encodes CASSLGWMEPGELYF.

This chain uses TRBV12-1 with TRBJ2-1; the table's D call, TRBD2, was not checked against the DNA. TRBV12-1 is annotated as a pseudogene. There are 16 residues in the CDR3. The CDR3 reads CASTRASGRVLNEQFF. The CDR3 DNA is TGTGCCAGCACCCGGGCTAGCGGGAGGGTTTTGAATGAGCAGTTCTTC.

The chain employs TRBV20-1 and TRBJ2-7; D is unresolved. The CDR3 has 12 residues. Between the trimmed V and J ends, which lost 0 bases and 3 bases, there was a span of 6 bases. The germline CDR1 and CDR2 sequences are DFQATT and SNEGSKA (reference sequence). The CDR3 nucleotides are TGCAGTGCTAGAGACAGGATCTACGAGCAGTACTTC. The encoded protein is CSARDRIYEQYF.

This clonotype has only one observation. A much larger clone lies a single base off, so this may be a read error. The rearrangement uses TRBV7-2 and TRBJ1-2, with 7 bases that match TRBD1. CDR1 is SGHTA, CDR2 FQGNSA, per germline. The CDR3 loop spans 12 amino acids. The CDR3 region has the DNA TGTGCCAGCAGCCCCACAGGGGATCGCTACGCCTTC. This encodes CASSPTGDRYAF.

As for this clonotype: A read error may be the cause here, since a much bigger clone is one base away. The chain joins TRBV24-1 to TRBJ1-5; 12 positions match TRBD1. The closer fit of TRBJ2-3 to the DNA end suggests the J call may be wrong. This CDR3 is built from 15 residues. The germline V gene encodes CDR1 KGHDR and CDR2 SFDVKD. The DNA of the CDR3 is TGTGCCACCAGTGACACGGGGACAGGGGGCCAGCCCCAGTATTTT. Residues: CATSDTGTGGQPQYF.

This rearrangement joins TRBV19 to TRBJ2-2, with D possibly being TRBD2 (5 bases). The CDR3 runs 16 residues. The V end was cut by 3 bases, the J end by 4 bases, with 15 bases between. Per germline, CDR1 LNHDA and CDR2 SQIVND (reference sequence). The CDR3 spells CASSISTRRGTGELFF. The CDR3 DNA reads TGTGCCAGTAGTATTTCTACTAGACGAGGCACCGGGGAGCTGTTTTTT.

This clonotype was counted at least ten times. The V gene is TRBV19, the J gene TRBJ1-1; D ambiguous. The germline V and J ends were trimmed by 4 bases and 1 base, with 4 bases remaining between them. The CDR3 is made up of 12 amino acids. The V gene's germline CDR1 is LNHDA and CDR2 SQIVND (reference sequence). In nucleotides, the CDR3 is TGTGCCAGTAGTAGATGGAACACTGAAGCTTTCTTT. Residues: CASSRWNTEAFF.

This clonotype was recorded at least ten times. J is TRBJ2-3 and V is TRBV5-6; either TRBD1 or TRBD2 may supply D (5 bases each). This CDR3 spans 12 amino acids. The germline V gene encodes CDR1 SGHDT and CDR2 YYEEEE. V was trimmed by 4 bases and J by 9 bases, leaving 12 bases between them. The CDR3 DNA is TGTGCCAGCAGCAAATCCCGGGACACGCAGTATTTT. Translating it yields CASSKSRDTQYF.

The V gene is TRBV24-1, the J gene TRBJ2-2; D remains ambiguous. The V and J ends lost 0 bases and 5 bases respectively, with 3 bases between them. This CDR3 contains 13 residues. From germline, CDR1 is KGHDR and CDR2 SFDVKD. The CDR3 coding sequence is TGTGCCACCAGTGATTTGGGGACCGGGGAGCTGTTTTTT. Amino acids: CATSDLGTGELFF.